This T cell receptor (beta chain) was captured in a study of radiotherapy plus CTLA-4 blockade in lung cancer (dated by TCRdb to between 2017 and 2018). The study in broad terms: Objective responses were observed in about 17% of enrolled patients, and disease control was achieved in approximately 29%.

On this clone itself: Its antigen is currently not known. The input lacks base qualities; no much larger clone sits a single base away.

Points the paper makes about the study in general: Early dynamic changes in blood T cell clones, together with increased serum interferon-beta after radiation, were reported as the strongest predictors of response. After treatment with radiotherapy and ipilimumab, TCR clones that originated in tumors expanded in peripheral blood.

CDR1 and CDR2, per the germline V gene (reference sequence), are LNHDA and SQIVND. Including the terminal cysteine and phenylalanine, the CDR3 comprises 15 residues. The kept DNA is CDR3 alone, 45 bases in frame from the first base. The junction carries 13 bases between V and J, which are trimmed by 6 bases and 0 bases respectively. Focal radiation therapy combined with CTLA-4 blockade (ipilimumab) was tested in patients with chemo-refractory metastatic non-small-cell lung cancer. The receptor library was made with the immunoSEQ multiplex PCR assay. TCRdb's version of the immuneACCESS table is confined to in-frame rearrangements and falls short of the full clone set. An unresolved V gene accounts for under half of the shortfall where checked; the remainder is of unknown origin. Within this sample are about 80,000 clones, with 70% to 90% of them counted one time only. Around 0.87% of the sample comes from the top ten.

The chain joins TRBV19 to TRBJ2-3; the D segment is perhaps TRBD1 or TRBD2, each sharing 5 matched bases. The material sequenced was peripheral blood, taken from a patient treated with radiotherapy plus ipilimumab. This TCR was recovered from a human donor with non-small cell lung cancer who had stable disease on radiotherapy plus ipilimumab. The DNA sequence follows: TGTGCCAGTAGACCCGGGACCCCTAGCACAGATACGCAGTATTTT. Its coded protein is CASRPGTPSTDTQYF.